Listed here is a single T cell receptor beta chain. The data belong to a study of blood T cell repertoires in COVID-19. For the study at large: PBMCs, B-cell-depleted T cells, or T cells provided the cDNA or gDNA that made up the material.

Original analysis: Estimates of nucleated cell counts were drawn from the amplification of reference gene primers. The method was immunoSEQ multiplex PCR; TCRdb's version includes in-frame clones alone and lacks a portion of them. The V and J calls and clone size come from that table; D and trimming were worked out from the DNA. This sample has about 120,000 clones, with about 90% found just once. Germline V gives CDR1 LGHDT, CDR2 YNNKEL (reference sequence). The CDR3 length is 16 residues. The V segment lost 4 bases and the J segment 4 bases; nucleotides outside the gene matches: 11. The sequenced sample was peripheral blood. V and J are TRBV3-1 (or the pseudogene TRBV3-2) and TRBJ1-2, with 8 bases lining up with TRBD1. This sequence originates from a woman between 65 and 79 years old with acute or convalescent COVID-19. The CDR3 DNA sequence: TGTGCCAGCAGCCTTGGACAGGGCGGCGTCTTCTATGGCTACACCTTC. Translation: CASSLGQGGVFYGYTF.